The 3 T cell receptor beta chains reported below all come from one sample, sequenced in a study of blood T cells in healthy people across ages. The second PCR ran about 6 to 12 cycles with a sample-barcoded 5' primer and J-beta primers. TCRdb reanalysed the 5' RACE reads using MiXCR and keeps one entry per CDR3 protein. In the table there are some 800,000 distinct CDR3 sequences, 20% to 30% of which are singletons. These data are also associated with another study on T cells of mothers and their children.

Sequences were obtained from blood. The receptors were gathered from a boy younger than 18 in good health.

A word on this clonotype: Because it lacks the conserved phenylalanine or tryptophan at the end, this CDR3 is likely a read error. The V call is TRBV25-1, the J call TRBJ1-4; 7 bases match TRBD1. CDR3 size: 15 residues. The V segment lost 4 bases and the J segment 5 bases; nucleotides outside the gene matches: 7. Germline loops: CDR1 MGHDK, CDR2 SYGVNS. CDR3 region: CASSGMGQTNEKLFL. DNA for the CDR3: TGTGCCAGCAGTGGGATGGGACAGACAAATGAAAAACTGTTTTTG.

The table lists this clonotype with a few counts. The rearrangement links TRBV12-3 or TRBV12-4 to TRBJ2-5; D is tentatively TRBD1 or TRBD2 (5 bases each). TRBJ2-1 matches the DNA end more closely, so the J call is doubtful. This CDR3 has 14 residues. CDR3 protein: CASNLGTPWNEQFF. CDR3 in DNA: TGTGCCAGCAACCTCGGGACCCCTTGGAATGAGCAGTTCTTC.

This sequence joins TRBV6-7 and TRBJ2-5; D remains ambiguous. TRBV6-7 is marked as an open reading frame, function uncertain. The CDR3 has 13 amino acids. V lost 4 bases and J lost 5, with 11 bases in between. The CDR3 sequence: CASSLDPRETQYF. For the CDR3, the DNA is TGTGCCAGCAGTTTGGACCCGAGGGAGACCCAGTACTTC.